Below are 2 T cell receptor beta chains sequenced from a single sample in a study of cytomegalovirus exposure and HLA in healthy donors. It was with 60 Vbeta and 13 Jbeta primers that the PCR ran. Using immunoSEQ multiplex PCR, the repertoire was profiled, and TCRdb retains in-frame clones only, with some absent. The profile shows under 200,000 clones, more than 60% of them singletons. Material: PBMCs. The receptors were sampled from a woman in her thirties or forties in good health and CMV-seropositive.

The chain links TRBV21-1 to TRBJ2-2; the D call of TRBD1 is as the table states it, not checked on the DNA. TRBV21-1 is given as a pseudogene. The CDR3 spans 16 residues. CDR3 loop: CASSNLAGGCTGELFF. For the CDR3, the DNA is TGTGCCAGCAGCAATCTGGCAGGGGGCTGTACCGGGGAGCTGTTTTTT.

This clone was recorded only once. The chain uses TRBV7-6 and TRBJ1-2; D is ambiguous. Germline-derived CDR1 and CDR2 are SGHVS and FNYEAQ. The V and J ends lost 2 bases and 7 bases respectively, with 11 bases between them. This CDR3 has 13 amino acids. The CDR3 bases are TGTGCCAGCAGCTTACCCGGGAATCGTGGCTACACCTTC. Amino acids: CASSLPGNRGYTF. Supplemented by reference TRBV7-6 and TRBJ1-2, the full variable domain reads GAGVSQSPRYKVTKRGQDVALRCDPISGHVSLYWYRQALGQGPEFLTYFNYEAQQDKSGLPNDRFSAERPEGSISTLTIQRTEQRDSAMYRCASSLPGNRGYTFGSGTRLTVV.